This T cell receptor (beta chain) was sequenced for a study of response to subunit inactivated influenza vaccine. General observations from the study: The authors proposed limited new T cell recruitment per seasonal influenza vaccination.

This clonotype turned up a few times. The antigen remains undetermined. Germline values: CDR1 KGHSH, CDR2 LQKENI. With 4 bases clipped from V and 4 bases from J, the junction kept 8 bases outside the gene matches. This CDR3 has 16 residues. TCRdb used MiXCR to reprocess the RT-PCR reads, holding one entry per CDR3 protein. The data show 530,000 or so distinct CDR3 sequences, with around 13% seen just once and over 8.5% held by the top ten. This specimen consisted of PBMCs from blood, obtained about 12 days after vaccination. The chain couples TRBV18 to TRBJ2-7, with 12 positions matching TRBD1. The sequence came from a man in his fifties who received an inactivated influenza vaccine. DNA of the CDR3: TGTGCCAGCTCACGCATACCGGGACAGGGGGCTTACGAGCAGTACTTC. Its translation is CASSRIPGQGAYEQYF. Using reference TRBV18 and TRBJ2-7 for the parts outside the CDR3, the full variable domain is NAGVMQNPRHLVRRRGQEARLRCSPMKGHSHVYWYRQLPEEGLKFMVYLQKENIIDESGMPKERFSAEFPKEGPSILRIQQVVRGDSAAYFCASSRIPGQGAYEQYFGPGTRLTVT.